These T cell receptor beta chains were read from a single sample in a study of CD8+ T cells in alopecia areata. The repertoire was sequenced with immunoSEQ multiplex PCR; TCRdb's copy has only in-frame clones and lacks some. This sample has 100,000 to 150,000 clones; under 65% occur once, and the top ten carry 5.7%. The sample was CD4+ T cells sorted from blood, taken at week 4, from a patient treated with tofacitinib. The receptors originated from a human donor with alopecia areata. Both conserved end residues are part of each CDR3. D genes are given only for firm matches. Rows give clone size only sometimes, using once, few, many, or a class for an expanded clone.

. TRBJ2-1 . 13 TRBV11-2 CASSSETYNEQFF TGTGCCAGCAGCTCGGAGACCTACAATGAGCAGTTCTTC
once TRBJ1-2 TRBD1 15 TRBV9 CASSRQGRSNYGYTF TGTGCCAGCAGCAGACAGGGTAGGAGCAACTATGGCTACACCTTC
. TRBJ1-2 . 15 TRBV7-2 CASSDWYRVKYGYTF TGTGCCAGCAGTGATTGGTACAGAGTGAAGTATGGCTACACCTTC
few TRBJ2-3 . 13 TRBV6-5 CASHGIHTDTQYF TGTGCCAGCCACGGGATTCACACAGATACGCAGTATTTT
once TRBJ2-5 . 13 TRBV14 CASSQGSQETQYF TGTGCCAGCAGCCAAGGATCTCAAGAGACCCAGTACTTC
. TRBJ2-7 . 16 TRBV5-1 CASSPAGAGGLYEQYF TGCGCCAGCAGCCCTGCGGGGGCAGGGGGTTTATACGAGCAGTACTTC
. TRBJ2-7 . 12 TRBV7-7 CVSSQPPPEQYF TGTGTCAGCAGTCAACCCCCGCCCGAGCAGTACTTC
. TRBJ1-1 . 13 TRBV2 CASSDWGNTEAFF TGTGCCAGCAGTGACTGGGGCAACACTGAAGCTTTCTTT
. TRBJ2-5 . 14 TRBV6-6 CASSYSDTQETQYF TGTGCCAGCAGTTACTCGGATACTCAAGAGACCCAGTACTTC
once TRBJ1-5 . 15 TRBV30 CAWSVRRGGNQPQHF TGTGCCTGGAGTGTACGGCGGGGTGGCAATCAGCCCCAGCATTTT
. TRBJ2-7 TRBD2 14 TRBV30 CAWARGLDHYEQYF TGTGCCTGGGCGAGGGGACTAGACCACTACGAGCAGTACTTC
few TRBJ2-5 TRBD1 15 TRBV5-8 CASSYRTGGVETQYF TGTGCCAGCAGCTACCGGACAGGGGGGGTAGAGACCCAGTACTTC
. TRBJ1-1 TRBD1 13 TRBV5-4 CASIGQGGTEAFF TGTGCCAGCATAGGACAGGGAGGCACTGAAGCTTTCTTT
once TRBJ1-5 TRBD1 14 TRBV18 CASSVGQPNQPQHF TGTGCCAGCTCCGTGGGACAGCCGAATCAGCCCCAGCATTTT
. TRBJ2-2 . 15 TRBV9 CASSASTRHTGELFF TGTGCCAGCAGCGCCTCAACACGGCACACCGGGGAGCTGTTTTTT
once TRBJ1-6 TRBD1 16 TRBV4-2 CASSHHRDRDGSPLHF TGTGCCAGCAGCCACCACCGGGACAGGGACGGTTCACCCCTCCACTTT
. TRBJ2-5 TRBD2 14 TRBV28 CASSFSGGRETQYF TGTGCCAGCAGTTTTAGCGGGGGGCGGGAGACCCAGTACTTC
. TRBJ1-2 TRBD1 13 TRBV5-4 CASFGQGAYGYTF TGTGCCAGCTTCGGACAGGGAGCTTATGGCTACACCTTC
. TRBJ2-1 . 16 TRBV7-9 CASSFGSGRYYNEQFF TGTGCCAGCAGCTTTGGTAGCGGACGATACTACAATGAGCAGTTCTTC
once TRBJ2-7 . 11 TRBV29-1 CSASGANEQYF TGCAGCGCCTCGGGGGCGAACGAGCAGTACTTC
. TRBJ2-7 . 14 TRBV7-2 CASSFPGRTLEQYF TGTGCCAGCAGCTTCCCGGGACGGACGCTTGAGCAGTACTTC
. TRBJ2-4 TRBD1 18 TRBV5-6 CASSLDLGGPGMQNIQYF TGTGCCAGCAGCTTGGATTTAGGGGGCCCGGGAATGCAAAACATTCAGTACTTC
. TRBJ1-1 . 12 TRBV18 CASSPRKTEAFF TGTGCCAGCTCACCACGGAAAACTGAAGCTTTCTTT
few TRBJ1-2 . 12 TRBV29-1 CSVDGRVSGYTF TGCAGCGTTGACGGCAGGGTGTCCGGCTACACCTTC
. TRBJ1-1 . 14 TRBV18 CASSPSQENTEAFF TGTGCCAGCTCACCCAGCCAGGAGAACACTGAAGCTTTCTTT
. TRBJ1-1 . 13 TRBV18 CASVQAANTEAFF TGTGCCAGCGTACAGGCCGCGAACACTGAAGCTTTCTTT
. TRBJ1-5 . 16 TRBV27 CASSFIQGLSNQPQHF TGTGCCAGCAGTTTTATACAGGGCCTTAGCAATCAGCCCCAGCATTTT
. TRBJ2-7 TRBD1 15 TRBV9 CASSVGGQAAYEQYF TGTGCCAGCAGCGTAGGGGGACAGGCTGCCTACGAGCAGTACTTC
. TRBJ2-7 . 13 TRBV7-2 CASSYEGGYEQYF TGTGCCAGCAGCTATGAAGGGGGGTACGAGCAGTACTTC
. TRBJ1-2 TRBD1 16 TRBV7-9 CASSKQTGPSNYGYTF TGTGCCAGCAGCAAACAGACAGGGCCGTCAAACTATGGCTACACCTTC
once TRBJ2-3 . 14 TRBV29-1 CSVEFRQGGDTQYF TGCAGCGTTGAGTTCCGGCAGGGGGGAGATACGCAGTATTTT
. TRBJ2-3 TRBD1 15 TRBV7-9 CASSLRGQVTDTQYF TGTGCCAGCAGCCTCAGGGGGCAAGTCACAGATACGCAGTATTTT
. TRBJ2-4 TRBD2 17 TRBV7-2 CASSLVLAGVSKNIQYF TGTGCCAGCAGCTTAGTGCTAGCGGGAGTTTCCAAAAACATTCAGTACTTC
. TRBJ2-3 . 14 TRBV29-1 CSVEDPAYTDTQYF TGCAGCGTTGAAGATCCGGCCTATACAGATACGCAGTATTTT
. TRBJ1-1 . 14 TRBV29-1 CSVEVERFNTEAFF TGCAGCGTTGAAGTAGAAAGATTTAACACTGAAGCTTTCTTT
. TRBJ1-2 . 12 TRBV30 CAWSALRTGYTF TGTGCCTGGAGTGCTCTGCGGACTGGCTACACCTTC
few TRBJ2-1 . 14 TRBV5-1 CASSLSTAGNEQFF TGCGCCAGCAGCTTATCTACGGCGGGGAATGAGCAGTTCTTC
. TRBJ2-1 TRBD2 15 TRBV19 CASARPGGIYNEQFF TGTGCCAGTGCACGGCCGGGAGGGATTTACAATGAGCAGTTCTTC
. TRBJ2-1 TRBD2 15 TRBV5-1 CASSSGLADYNEQFF TGCGCCAGCAGCTCGGGACTAGCGGACTACAATGAGCAGTTCTTC
. TRBJ1-1 . 14 TRBV15 CATALTPMNTEAFF TGTGCCACGGCCCTCACACCTATGAACACTGAAGCTTTCTTT
. TRBJ2-1 . 14 TRBV29-1 CSVVPGFGLNEQFF TGCAGCGTTGTCCCCGGATTCGGGTTAAATGAGCAGTTCTTC
. TRBJ1-3 . 13 TRBV9 CASSVESGNTIYF TGTGCCAGCAGCGTAGAAAGTGGAAACACCATATATTTT
. TRBJ1-2 . 14 TRBV29-1 CSVRSLRDGYGYTF TGCAGCGTTAGGTCCCTCCGGGACGGCTATGGCTACACCTTC
. TRBJ2-1 TRBD2 14 TRBV29-1 CSVERGSGYNEQFF TGCAGCGTTGAGCGGGGGTCCGGATACAATGAGCAGTTCTTC
. TRBJ2-3 . 11 TRBV10-3 CAIGFTDTQYF TGTGCCATCGGGTTCACAGATACGCAGTATTTT
few TRBJ1-1 TRBD1 15 TRBV30 CAWRGDSRLGTEAFF TGTGCCTGGAGGGGGGACAGCCGCTTGGGCACTGAAGCTTTCTTT
. TRBJ2-5 TRBD2 14 TRBV27 CASSFSGRGKTQYF TGTGCCAGCAGTTTTAGCGGGAGGGGAAAGACCCAGTACTTC
. TRBJ1-5 . 13 TRBV30 CAWTLGTNQPQHF TGTGCCTGGACGTTGGGGACCAATCAGCCCCAGCATTTT
. TRBJ1-2 . 13 TRBV14 CASSQETGSGYTF TGTGCCAGCAGCCAAGAAACAGGGAGTGGCTACACCTTC
. TRBJ2-3 . 14 TRBV18 CASSEGQRTDTQYF TGTGCCAGCTCAGAAGGACAGCGCACAGATACGCAGTATTTT
few TRBJ1-1 . 13 TRBV29-1 CSFHKNNRGEAFF TGCAGCTTTCACAAAAACAACCGAGGTGAAGCTTTCTTT
. TRBJ2-5 . 16 TRBV30 CAWSVASVKGRETQYF TGTGCCTGGAGTGTAGCCAGTGTCAAGGGACGGGAGACCCAGTACTTC
. TRBJ1-5 . 15 TRBV4-1 CASSQDGRTNQPQHF TGCGCCAGCAGCCAAGATGGCAGAACCAATCAGCCCCAGCATTTT
. TRBJ1-1 TRBD1 13 TRBV30 CAWSVQGGNQAFF TGTGCCTGGAGTGTACAGGGGGGGAATCAAGCTTTCTTT
few TRBJ1-5 . 13 TRBV9 CASSAGPDQPQHF TGTGCCAGCAGCGCCGGCCCTGATCAGCCCCAGCATTTT
few TRBJ1-1 . 15 TRBV4-1 CASSQEGAQNTEAFF TGCGCCAGCAGCCAAGAGGGGGCCCAGAACACTGAAGCTTTCTTT
. TRBJ2-5 TRBD1 16 TRBV4-1 CASSQERTGDVETQYF TGCGCCAGCAGCCAAGAACGGACAGGGGATGTGGAGACCCAGTACTTC